A selection of T cell receptor beta chains follows, all from one sample in a study of CD8 T cells in Susac syndrome. TCRdb redid the calling of the immunoSEQ multiplex PCR reads with MiXCR, one entry per CDR3 protein. The repertoire holds 150,000 to 200,000 distinct CDR3 sequences, with around 90% as singletons. Sequenced: CD4+ T cells from PBMCs. These receptors were taken from a human donor with Susac syndrome. The CDR3 runs from the conserved cysteine through the conserved F or W. A D gene is named only where the DNA matches it firmly. Clone size, where shown, is once, few, many, or a class for clones that have expanded.

.	TRBV2	.	TRBJ1-3	CASSPTGPGNTIYF	TGTGCCAGCAGTCCGACAGGCCCTGGAAACACCATATATTTT
TRBD1	TRBV4-2	.	TRBJ2-1	CASSQDSTGVINEQFF	TGTGCCAGCAGCCAAGATTCGACAGGGGTGATCAATGAGCAGTTCTTC
TRBD1	TRBV19	.	TRBJ1-5	CASKTGQGYQPQHF	TGTGCCAGTAAAACGGGACAGGGTTATCAGCCCCAGCATTTT
TRBD2	TRBV3-1	.	TRBJ2-1	CASSQDIGTNNEQFF	TGTGCCAGCAGCCAAGATATCGGGACTAACAATGAGCAGTTCTTC
.	TRBV20-1	.	TRBJ1-5	CSAVAGLGSNQPQHF	TGCAGTGCTGTCGCAGGGCTCGGGAGCAATCAGCCCCAGCATTTT
.	TRBV5-6	.	TRBJ2-2	CASSLISNTGELFF	TGTGCCAGCAGCTTGATCTCGAACACCGGGGAGCTGTTTTTT
.	TRBV5-1	once	TRBJ1-2	CASSADTASNYGYTF	TGCGCCAGCAGCGCCGACACCGCGTCTAACTATGGCTACACCTTC
.	TRBV29-1	few	TRBJ1-1	CSVGWSTEAFF	TGCAGCGTAGGATGGTCCACTGAAGCTTTCTTT
.	TRBV20-1	once	TRBJ1-4	CSARDPGGEGEKLFF	TGCAGTGCTAGAGATCCCGGGGGCGAAGGTGAAAAACTGTTTTTT
TRBD2	TRBV20-1	.	TRBJ2-1	CSAELAGGYNEQFF	TGCAGTGCTGAACTAGCGGGAGGATACAATGAGCAGTTCTTC
TRBD1	TRBV29-1	.	TRBJ2-2	CSVAGGLGTGELFF	TGCAGCGTAGCAGGGGGTTTGGGCACCGGGGAGCTGTTTTTT
.	TRBV9	once	TRBJ2-2	CASSVAVGLNTGELFF	TGTGCCAGCAGCGTAGCTGTAGGATTGAACACCGGGGAGCTGTTTTTT
TRBD2	TRBV4-1	.	TRBJ2-1	CASSPRAGTSGYNEQFF	TGCGCCAGCAGCCCCCGGGCCGGGACTAGCGGCTACAATGAGCAGTTCTTC
.	TRBV7-9	once	TRBJ2-5	CASSRGSRGASKETQYF	TGTGCCAGCAGCAGAGGGTCCCGGGGGGCCTCGAAAGAGACCCAGTACTTC
TRBD1	TRBV5-6	once	TRBJ2-2	CASSLRDRGELFF	TGTGCCAGCAGCTTGCGGGACAGGGGGGAGCTGTTTTTT
TRBD2	TRBV6-1	.	TRBJ2-7	CASTFLAGESSYEQYF	TGTGCCAGCACCTTCCTCGCGGGAGAGAGCTCCTACGAGCAGTACTTC
.	TRBV18	.	TRBJ1-1	CASSPDTPVSMNTEAFF	TGTGCCAGCTCACCGGACACACCCGTTTCAATGAACACTGAAGCTTTCTTT
.	TRBV29-1	.	TRBJ1-1	CSVSTGTMNTEAFF	TGCAGCGTTTCCACCGGGACCATGAACACTGAAGCTTTCTTT
TRBD1	TRBV20-1	.	TRBJ2-5	CSARGTGEETQYF	TGCAGTGCTAGGGGTACAGGGGAAGAGACCCAGTACTTC
TRBD2	TRBV6-1	.	TRBJ2-3	CASCATSGSMGDTQYF	TGTGCCAGCTGTGCCACTAGCGGGAGTATGGGAGATACGCAGTATTTT
TRBD2	TRBV20-1	.	TRBJ2-1	CSARGTSGRSYNEQFF	TGCAGTGCTAGGGGGACTAGCGGGAGATCGTACAATGAGCAGTTCTTC
TRBD1	TRBV7-9	.	TRBJ1-1	CASSSGTVDMNTEAFF	TGTGCCAGCAGCTCCGGGACAGTGGACATGAACACTGAAGCTTTCTTT
.	TRBV10-3	.	TRBJ2-7	CAISEGVGEQYF	TGTGCCATCAGTGAGGGAGTCGGCGAGCAGTACTTC
.	TRBV2	.	TRBJ1-1	CASSVVEFAEAFF	TGTGCCAGCAGTGTAGTGGAATTCGCTGAAGCTTTCTTT
TRBD2	TRBV6-5	.	TRBJ2-1	CASSYHGLAVLEQFF	TGTGCCAGCAGTTACCATGGTCTAGCGGTATTGGAGCAGTTCTTC
TRBD1	TRBV20-1	.	TRBJ2-7	CSADPGQGAYEQYF	TGCAGTGCGGACCCGGGACAGGGGGCCTACGAGCAGTACTTC
TRBD2	TRBV5-4	once	TRBJ2-5	CASSRGLAGVGETQYF	TGTGCCAGCAGCCGCGGACTAGCGGGAGTAGGAGAGACCCAGTACTTC